These 20 T cell receptor beta chains share one sample of origin, sequenced in a study of blood T cell repertoires in COVID-19. Libraries were prepared by immunoSEQ multiplex PCR; TCRdb keeps only in-frame clonotypes and omits some of them. The sample contains over 100,000 clones, 80% to 90% of which appear only once. The specimen was peripheral blood. The source is a man aged 55 to 70 with COVID-19, enrolled during active disease.

The V gene is TRBV30, the J gene TRBJ1-1; a possible D gene is TRBD1 (6 bases). With 4 bases removed from V and 5 bases from J, the gap between germline ends came to 8 bases. CDR3 length equals 11 residues. The germline V gene has CDR1 GTSNPN and CDR2 SVGIG (reference sequence). CDR3 sequence: CAWIQGTEAFF. The CDR3, as DNA: TGTGCCTGGATCCAGGGGACTGAAGCTTTCTTT.

The rearrangement joins TRBV19 to TRBJ1-2; 8 nucleotides line up with TRBD1. Losses at the gene ends were 9 bases for V and 5 bases for J; bases not matched to a gene: 8. This CDR3 has 13 amino acids. CDR1 and CDR2 (germline): LNHDA, SQIVND (reference sequence). Here the CDR3 reads CASETGAGYGYTF. CDR3 DNA: TGTGCCAGCGAGACAGGGGCAGGATATGGCTACACCTTC.

This chain connects TRBV18 to TRBJ1-2; D possibly corresponds to TRBD1 (6 bases). V was trimmed by 0 bases and J by 7 bases, leaving 12 bases between them. The germline gives CDR1 KGHSH, CDR2 LQKENI. The CDR3 runs to 14 residues. The CDR3 nucleotides read TGTGCCAGCTCACCACCGTCCAGGGGTTTTGGCTACACCTTC. Its translation: CASSPPSRGFGYTF. Looking up the rest from reference TRBV18 and TRBJ1-2 gives the full variable domain: NAGVMQNPRHLVRRRGQEARLRCSPMKGHSHVYWYRQLPEEGLKFMVYLQKENIIDESGMPKERFSAEFPKEGPSILRIQQVVRGDSAAYFCASSPPSRGFGYTFGSGTRLTVV.

This clone was recorded only once. The J gene is TRBJ1-5, the V gene TRBV4-3; the D gene is possibly TRBD1 (6 bases). Germline CDR1 LGHNA, CDR2 YSLEER. V was cut by 1 base and J by 10 bases, with 11 bases left in between. CDR3 length equals 13 residues. DNA for the CDR3: TGCGCCAGCAGCCAAGCCCCAGGGACACCCCAGCATTTT. Its protein product is CASSQAPGTPQHF.

This chain connects TRBV7-6 to TRBJ1-6; 7 positions agree with TRBD1. From germline, CDR1 is SGHVS and CDR2 FNYEAQ. The CDR3 runs to 16 residues. The junction had 6 bases not matched to a gene; V was cut back by 1 base and J by 6 bases. CDR3 sequence reads: CASSLVRDSFNSPLHF. CDR3 in DNA: TGTGCCAGCAGCTTAGTTCGGGACAGTTTTAATTCACCCCTCCACTTT.

V usage is TRBV5-1 and J usage is TRBJ2-1; no clear D. This CDR3 contains 12 residues. Trimming took 0 bases from V and 8 from J, leaving 6 bases between them. Germline V CDR1 and CDR2: SGHRS, YFSETQ. The CDR3 nucleotides read TGCGCCAGCAGCTTGGTTTCGGATGAGCAGTTCTTC. The encoded protein is CASSLVSDEQFF.

The CDR3 region has the DNA TGTGCCAGCAGTGAGTGGCTACAGGAAGCTAACTATGGCTACACCTTC. Residues: CASSEWLQEANYGYTF. The chain joins TRBV6-1 to TRBJ1-2; TRBD1 is a possible D gene (5 bases). Trimming shortened V by 3 bases and J by 0 bases, and 14 bases separated the two germline ends. Per germline, CDR1 MNHNS and CDR2 SASEGT. CDR3 length: 16 residues.

The chain combines TRBV3-1 (or the pseudogene TRBV3-2) with TRBJ1-2, with 8 bases aligning to TRBD1. The CDR3 spans 16 residues. Looked up from germline, CDR1 is LGHDT and CDR2 is YNNKEL (reference sequence). With V trimmed by 3 bases and J by 3 bases, 9 bases remained unmatched. The CDR3 loop is CASSQDHRGGDYGYTF. Here the CDR3 DNA reads TGTGCCAGCAGCCAGGACCACAGGGGGGGAGACTATGGCTACACCTTC.

This chain joins TRBV13 and TRBJ2-3, with 9 bases identical to TRBD1. Germline V CDR1 and CDR2: PRHDT, FYEKMQ (reference sequence). Losses at the gene ends were 5 bases for V and 6 bases for J; bases not matched to a gene: 9. The CDR3 is 15 residues long. This chain's CDR3 is CASSGPDRGSDTQYF. The CDR3 DNA reads TGTGCCAGCAGCGGACCGGACAGGGGTTCGGATACGCAGTATTTT.

The CDR3 region is CASSVVGTGGDEKLFF. For the CDR3, the DNA is TGTGCCAGCAGCGTAGTCGGGACAGGGGGCGATGAAAAACTGTTTTTT. J is TRBJ1-4 and V is TRBV9; 12 nucleotides agree with TRBD1. The CDR3 runs to 16 residues. The trim removed 0 bases at V and 6 bases at J, leaving 3 bases unmatched. Germline values: CDR1 SGDLS, CDR2 YYNGEE.

There are a few counts of this clone. The rearrangement links TRBV24-1 to TRBJ2-4; 7 bases agree with TRBD2. V shed 10 bases and J 4 bases; nucleotides not matched to a gene: 9. Germline values: CDR1 KGHDR, CDR2 SFDVKD. The CDR3 runs to 14 residues. The chain's CDR3 is CATSGGYPKNIQYF. The DNA of the CDR3 is TGTGCCACATCGGGGGGTTATCCGAAAAACATTCAGTACTTC.

The chain combines TRBV6-6 with TRBJ1-3; perhaps TRBD1 as D (6 bases). The V gene's germline CDR1 is MNHNY and CDR2 SVGAGI (reference sequence). V lost 7 bases to trimming and J lost 2 bases, with 6 bases between them. The CDR3 runs to 12 residues. The CDR3 spells CASKGAGNTIYF. The CDR3 region has the DNA TGTGCCAGCAAGGGGGCTGGAAACACCATATATTTT.

The chain couples TRBV19 to TRBJ1-1; D is unresolved. Germline-derived CDR1 and CDR2 are LNHDA and SQIVND (reference sequence). Trimming removed 6 bases at V and 5 bases at J, with 10 bases between. CDR3 length: 12 residues. The CDR3: CASRQERTEAFF. CDR3 DNA: TGTGCCAGTAGGCAGGAACGGACTGAAGCTTTCTTT.

The chain couples TRBV30 to TRBJ2-2, with 8 bases lining up with TRBD1. CDR1 GTSNPN and CDR2 SVGIG come from the germline V gene (reference sequence). The CDR3 runs 14 residues. V lost 2 bases, J lost 9 bases, and 8 bases stayed unmatched. CDR3 DNA: TGTGCCTGGAGTTCATCCGGGACAGGCCGGGAGCTGTTTTTT. Translated, it gives CAWSSSGTGRELFF.

This clone was detected a few times. This sequence joins TRBV6-5 and TRBJ1-1; 9 bases are a match to TRBD1. CDR1 is MNHEY and CDR2 is SVGAGI in the germline V gene. The CDR3 extends over 15 amino acids. V gave up 6 bases and J gave up 1 base; unmatched junction bases: 6. The CDR3 here is CASRGMGQGNTEAFF. The CDR3 DNA reads TGTGCCAGCAGGGGGATGGGACAGGGGAACACTGAAGCTTTCTTT.

CDR3 nucleotide sequence: TGCGCCAGCAGCCAAGAGGGGACAGACAATCAGCCCCAGCATTTT. Translating it yields CASSQEGTDNQPQHF. The chain carries TRBV4-1 and TRBJ1-5; TRBD1 agrees at 7 bases. CDR3 length: 15 residues. CDR1 and CDR2 from the germline V gene are MGHRA and YSYEKL. With 0 bases clipped from V and 3 bases from J, the junction kept 2 bases outside the gene matches.

The chain is built from TRBV29-1 and TRBJ1-2; the match to TRBD1 covers 10 bases. Trimming at V came to 3 bases and at J to 0 bases, leaving 16 bases not matched to a gene. The CDR3 has 19 amino acids. Looked up from germline, CDR1 is SQVTM and CDR2 is ANQGSEA. The CDR3: CSVDWATGGAPFSNYGYTF. As DNA, the CDR3 is TGCAGCGTTGATTGGGCGACAGGGGGCGCCCCATTTTCTAACTATGGCTACACCTTC.

With respect to this clone: Germline and junction disagree at one end, which may indicate a read error. The gene calls are TRBV2 and TRBJ1-5, with 9 positions matching TRBD1. Germline V lookup: CDR1 SNHLY, CDR2 FYNNEI. The CDR3 consists of 15 residues. The CDR3 nucleotides are TGTGCCAGCAGTGAAGCGCGGGCCTGGACAGGGGCAAGGGTCTTT. Protein product: CASSEARAWTGARVF.

The chain couples TRBV7-2 to TRBJ1-1; no reliable D call. Per the germline V gene, CDR1 is SGHTA and CDR2 is FQGNSA. CDR3 size: 12 residues. The V gene lost 6 bases and the J gene lost 1 base, with 6 bases spanning the gap. For the CDR3, the DNA is TGTGCCAGCAGGGAGGGGAACACTGAAGCTTTCTTT. This codes for CASREGNTEAFF.

This clone was detected only once. This chain links TRBV6-2 or TRBV6-3 with TRBJ1-4; the match to TRBD1 covers 9 bases. This CDR3 has 14 residues. Germline values: CDR1 MNHEY, CDR2 SVGEGT. J gave up 8 bases and V 6 bases, and 7 bases lay outside the gene matches. CDR3: CASRPRTGEEKLFF. CDR3 DNA sequence: TGTGCCAGCAGACCTCGGACAGGGGAAGAAAAACTGTTTTTT.